This T cell receptor (beta chain) derives from a study of T cell responses to AZD1222 COVID-19 vaccine. General study points: Repertoires were obtained solely post-peak T cell response. Clonal diversity was possibly underestimated, and white British individuals and females predominated among donors.

As concerns this clone: Its antigen remains unidentified.

This table comes from immunoSEQ multiplex PCR, and its TCRdb copy is limited to in-frame clones, with some not included. The sample carries roughly 96,000 clones, roughly 90% recorded once. Germline V gives CDR1 LGHNA, CDR2 YNFKEQ. CDR3 length: 18 amino acids. V trimming: 0 bases; J trimming: 2 bases; junction bases outside the gene matches: 9. This sample comprised peripheral blood, obtained 28 days after the second AZD1222 dose. The chain combines TRBV4-2 with TRBJ2-3; 9 bases match TRBD2. This clonotype was obtained from an adult who received the AZD1222 COVID-19 vaccine. CDR3: CASSQDLPLAGITDTQYF. The CDR3 DNA reads TGTGCCAGCAGCCAAGATCTCCCGCTAGCGGGGATCACAGATACGCAGTATTTT.